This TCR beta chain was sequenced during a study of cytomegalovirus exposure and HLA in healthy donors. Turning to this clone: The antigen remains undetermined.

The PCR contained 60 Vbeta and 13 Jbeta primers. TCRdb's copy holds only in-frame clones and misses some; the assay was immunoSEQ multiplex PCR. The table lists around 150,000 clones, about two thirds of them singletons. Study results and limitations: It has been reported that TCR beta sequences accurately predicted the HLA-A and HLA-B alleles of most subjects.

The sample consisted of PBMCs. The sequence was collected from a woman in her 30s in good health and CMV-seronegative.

CDR3 DNA: TGCGCCAGCAGCCTAGAAGCGGTTAGCACAGATACGCAGTATTTT. Encoded protein: CASSLEAVSTDTQYF. The chain joins TRBV5-1 to TRBJ2-3; the D gene is possibly TRBD2 (5 bases). The CDR3 sequence is 15 residues long. Trimming removed 4 bases at V and 0 bases at J, with 12 bases between. CDR1 and CDR2 (germline): SGHRS, YFSETQ.